A single sample is the source of the 2 T cell receptor beta chains below, sequenced in a study of cytomegalovirus exposure and HLA in healthy donors. Repertoires were generated with immunoSEQ multiplex PCR, while TCRdb's copy carries only in-frame clones and drops some. The sample holds 150,000 to 200,000 clones, 85% seen once. The sample consisted of PBMCs. These receptors came from a man aged 18 to 30 in good health and CMV-seropositive.

The chain has TRBV6-6 and TRBJ1-5, with D uncertain. The CDR3 runs to 13 residues. Germline V lookup: CDR1 MNHNY, CDR2 SVGAGI (reference sequence). V lost 0 bases and J lost 9, with 9 bases in between. CDR3 sequence (DNA): TGTGCCAGCAGTTACTCGAGAGGCTCGCCCCAGCATTTT. Protein sequence: CASSYSRGSPQHF.

The V gene is TRBV2, the J gene TRBJ2-1; 8 positions match TRBD2. V gave up 7 bases and J gave up 5 bases; unmatched junction bases: 7. The germline V gene encodes CDR1 SNHLY and CDR2 FYNNEI. The CDR3 extends over 14 amino acids. CDR3 coding DNA: TGTGCCAGCACCCTAGCGGGTTTTGACAATGAGCAGTTCTTC. Its translation: CASTLAGFDNEQFF.